The 23 T cell receptor beta chains below come from one sample, sequenced in a study of CD4 T cells in relation to SARS-CoV-2 and coronaviruses. These TCRs' antigens remain unknown. This table comes from immunoSEQ multiplex PCR, and its TCRdb copy is limited to in-frame clones, with some not included. The data show more than 20,000 clones, 76% seen once. Before the COVID-19 pandemic, during about 2011-2019, CD4+ T cells were taken from unexposed donors. After approximately 10 days of culture, CD4+ T cells were isolated. Source material: CD4+ T cells from PBMCs, cultured in vitro. The receptors derive from a human donor in good health.

CDR3 nucleotide sequence: TGTGCCAGCAGTGATTTTGGGCTAGCGGGAGTCTACAATGAGCAGTTCTTC. Protein product: CASSDFGLAGVYNEQFF. The chain joins TRBV6-1 to TRBJ2-1; 10 bases are a match to TRBD2. CDR3 length: 17 amino acids. Unmatched junction bases numbered 8, after V lost 3 bases and J lost 3 bases. The germline CDR1 and CDR2 sequences are MNHNS and SASEGT.

V is TRBV2 and J is TRBJ1-1; 9 bases fit TRBD1. The V gene's germline CDR1 is SNHLY and CDR2 FYNNEI. This CDR3 spans 15 amino acids. V lost 5 bases, J lost 1 base, and 5 bases stayed unmatched. In DNA form, the CDR3 reads TGTGCCAGCAGTACAGCGGACAGGGGGAACACTGAAGCTTTCTTT. Protein product: CASSTADRGNTEAFF.

Concerning this clone itself: Other nucleotide sequences in the sample specify the same CDR3. The chain uses TRBV10-3 and TRBJ2-7, with a tentative D call TRBD2 (5 bases). The CDR3 runs to 13 residues. Germline CDR1 and CDR2: ENHRY and SYGVKD. V lost 6 bases and J 1 base, leaving 10 bases between the germline ends. The CDR3 loop reads CAIRGPGSYEQYF. The CDR3 nucleotides are TGTGCCATCAGGGGTCCGGGGTCCTACGAGCAGTACTTC.

This clone showed up just once. The genes are TRBV7-8 and TRBJ1-1, with no clear D. The CDR3 is 16 amino acids. Trimming stripped 4 bases from V and 1 base from J, with 16 bases between. Germline CDR1 SGHVS, CDR2 FQNEAQ. The CDR3, as DNA: TGTGCCAGCAGCTCCCCCAACCGGTTGACGAACACTGAAGCTTTCTTT. Protein product: CASSSPNRLTNTEAFF.

The chain combines TRBV5-1 with TRBJ2-3, with a tentative D call TRBD1 (5 bases). Between the trimmed V and J ends, which lost 1 base and 4 bases, there was a span of 16 bases. This CDR3 has 16 amino acids. Looked up from germline, CDR1 is SGHRS and CDR2 is YFSETQ. The DNA of the CDR3 is TGCGCCAGCAGCTTGTCCCCCGCCAGGGTCGCAGATACGCAGTATTTT. It codes for CASSLSPARVADTQYF.

This clone was counted between two and nine times. The J gene is TRBJ1-5, the V gene TRBV19, with no clear D. The ends were cut back, 4 bases at V and 3 bases at J, with 7 bases in the middle. Germline loops: CDR1 LNHDA, CDR2 SQIVND (reference sequence). The CDR3 loop spans 13 amino acids. CDR3 amino acids: CASSKADNQPQHF. CDR3 sequence (DNA): TGTGCCAGTAGTAAGGCAGACAATCAGCCCCAGCATTTT.

J is TRBJ1-2 and V is TRBV29-1; D is undetermined. This CDR3 contains 11 residues. The V end was cut by 7 bases, the J end by 0 bases, with 6 bases between. The germline CDR1 and CDR2 sequences are SQVTM and ANQGSEA. The CDR3 bases are TGCAGCGGGGAAGCTAACTATGGCTACACCTTC. Translation: CSGEANYGYTF. The variable domain in full, with the rest retrieved from reference TRBV29-1 and TRBJ1-2, is SAVISQKPSRDICQRGTSLTIQCQVDSQVTMMFWYRQQPGQSLTLIATANQGSEATYESGFVIDKFPISRPNLTFSTLTVSNMSPEDSSIYLCSGEANYGYTFGSGTRLTVV.

The rearrangement uses TRBV9 and TRBJ2-5; D is perhaps TRBD1 or TRBD2 (5 bases each). V lost 0 bases and J lost 4, with 10 bases in between. The CDR3 totals 14 residues. Germline V gene data show CDR1 as SGDLS and CDR2 as YYNGEE. CDR3 DNA sequence: TGTGCCAGCAGCGTAGCTGGGACGGGAGAGACCCAGTACTTC. Translated, it gives CASSVAGTGETQYF. The full variable domain, completed using reference TRBV9 and TRBJ2-5, is DSGVTQTPKHLITATGQRVTLRCSPRSGDLSVYWYQQSLDQGLQFLIQYYNGEERAKGNILERFSAQQFPDLHSELNLSSLELGDSALYFCASSVAGTGETQYFGPGTRLLVL.

The chain couples TRBV6-5 to TRBJ1-5; D gene ambiguous. Trimming removed 6 bases at V and 0 bases at J, with 12 bases between. From germline, CDR1 is MNHEY and CDR2 SVGAGI. The CDR3 consists of 15 residues. The CDR3 here is CASSGRADSNQPQHF. The CDR3 DNA reads as TGTGCCAGCAGCGGACGGGCTGATAGCAATCAGCCCCAGCATTTT.

This chain uses TRBV19 with TRBJ1-6; the match to TRBD1 covers 10 bases. The V gene's germline CDR1 is LNHDA and CDR2 SQIVND (reference sequence). V shed 8 bases, J shed 8 bases, and the junction held 3 bases outside the gene matches. The CDR3 runs 13 residues. CDR3 DNA sequence: TGTGCCAGTGTTGGACAGGGGGATTCACCCCTCCACTTT. Translating gives CASVGQGDSPLHF.

This clone was picked up one time. The chain carries TRBV5-6 and TRBJ2-3; 9 nucleotides agree with TRBD2. Germline V gives CDR1 SGHDT, CDR2 YYEEEE. Trimming took 4 bases from V and 1 from J; bases not matched to a gene: 10. The CDR3 has 17 residues. As DNA, the CDR3 is TGTGCCAGCAGCGCCATATTAGCGGGAGACGGCACAGATACGCAGTATTTT. Translated: CASSAILAGDGTDTQYF.

This clone has just one count. The chain links TRBV25-1 to TRBJ2-6; 10 nucleotides match TRBD1. The CDR3 has 17 amino acids. Germline CDR1 is MGHDK and CDR2 is SYGVNS. The junction had 7 bases not matched to a gene; V was cut back by 4 bases and J by 4 bases. This CDR3 reads CASSARQGAGGANVLTF. CDR3 nucleotides: TGTGCCAGCAGTGCCCGACAGGGGGCAGGCGGGGCCAACGTCCTGACTTTC. Filled out from reference TRBV25-1 and TRBJ2-6, the complete variable domain reads EADIYQTPRYLVIGTGKKITLECSQTMGHDKMYWYQQDPGMELHLIHYSYGVNSTEKGDLSSESTVSRIRTEHFPLTLESARPSHTSQYLCASSARQGAGGANVLTFGAGSRLTVL.

CDR3 residues: CAISTGLARISRGYNEQFF. DNA of the CDR3: TGTGCCATCAGCACCGGACTAGCGAGGATCTCGAGAGGCTACAATGAGCAGTTCTTC. The chain combines TRBV10-3 with TRBJ2-1; TRBD2 matches 9 bases. Per the germline V gene, CDR1 is ENHRY and CDR2 is SYGVKD. V lost 6 bases, J lost 3 bases, and 18 bases stayed unmatched. There are 19 residues in the CDR3.

The DNA of the CDR3 is TGTGCCTGGATGCGCGGACTAGCGGGACTATTTAATACGCAGTATTTT. Encoded protein: CAWMRGLAGLFNTQYF. This chain uses TRBV30 with TRBJ2-3; 12 bases are shared with TRBD2. V shed 4 bases and J 7 bases; nucleotides not matched to a gene: 12. In germline, CDR1 is GTSNPN, CDR2 SVGIG (reference sequence). The CDR3 sequence is 16 residues long.

Turning to this clone: This specimen includes other DNA sequences encoding the same CDR3. The chain links TRBV18 to TRBJ1-1; D unresolved. The CDR3 length is 13 residues. The germline V gene encodes CDR1 KGHSH and CDR2 LQKENI. V lost 3 bases, J lost 0 bases, and 5 bases lay in between. This chain's CDR3 is CASSPPMNTEAFF. The CDR3 bases are TGTGCCAGCTCACCCCCCATGAACACTGAAGCTTTCTTT.

This clone showed up just a few times. V usage is TRBV9 and J usage is TRBJ2-7, with D unclear. The CDR3 is made up of 17 amino acids. The V end lost 2 bases, the J end lost 0 bases, and 18 bases lay between the germline ends. CDR1 and CDR2 from the germline V gene are SGDLS and YYNGEE. In DNA form, the CDR3 reads TGTGCCAGCAGCGTTTCATCAACCGGATTTAGCTCCTACGAGCAGTACTTC. It codes for CASSVSSTGFSSYEQYF.

The chain links TRBV3-1 (or the pseudogene TRBV3-2) to TRBJ1-6, with D maybe TRBD1 (5 bases). The CDR3 has 16 residues. The ends were cut back, 0 bases at V and 7 bases at J, with 13 bases in the middle. The V gene's germline CDR1 is LGHDT and CDR2 YNNKEL (reference sequence). CDR3 DNA: TGTGCCAGCAGCCAAGACTCCAGGGCCGGGAATTCACCCCTCCACTTT. Protein product: CASSQDSRAGNSPLHF.

V is TRBV28 and J is TRBJ2-4; 8 nucleotides match TRBD1. This CDR3 is 14 amino acids long. J was trimmed by 6 bases and V by 4 bases; bases with no gene match: 5. CDR1 and CDR2 from the germline V gene are MDHEN and SYDVKM. This chain's CDR3 is CASSSAGTGNIQYF. CDR3 DNA sequence: TGTGCCAGCAGTTCCGCCGGGACAGGAAACATTCAGTACTTC.

This clone appeared a single time. The chain uses TRBV19 and TRBJ1-3; D gene ambiguous. With 5 bases removed from V and 2 bases from J, the gap between germline ends came to 10 bases. The CDR3 loop spans 14 amino acids. Germline-derived CDR1 and CDR2 are LNHDA and SQIVND (reference sequence). The CDR3 spells CASSSAVTGNTIYF. The CDR3 DNA sequence: TGTGCCAGTAGTTCTGCTGTTACTGGAAACACCATATATTTT.

A few counts support this clone. This chain links TRBV7-9 with TRBJ2-1; TRBD2 aligns across 12 bases. Germline CDR1 SEHNR, CDR2 FQNEAQ (reference sequence). After removal of 5 bases from V and 1 base from J, the junction contained 3 bases not matched to a gene. The length of the CDR3 is 16 residues. The CDR3 here is CASSGLAGTSYNEQFF. CDR3 in DNA: TGTGCCAGCAGCGGACTAGCGGGAACTTCCTACAATGAGCAGTTCTTC. Full variable domain (missing parts from reference TRBV7-9 and TRBJ2-1): DTGVSQNPRHKITKRGQNVTFRCDPISEHNRLYWYRQTLGQGPEFLTYFQNEAQLEKSRLLSDRFSAERPKGSFSTLEIQRTEQGDSAMYLCASSGLAGTSYNEQFFGPGTRLTVL.

This sequence joins TRBV9 and TRBJ2-1; 7 bases are a match to TRBD2. The J segment lost 0 bases and the V segment lost 2 bases, leaving 14 bases of the junction unmatched. Germline CDR1 reads SGDLS; CDR2 reads YYNGEE. The CDR3 is 19 residues long. In DNA, the CDR3 is TGTGCCAGCAGCGTGTCGGACGCTAGCGGAGTTGTCTCCTACAATGAGCAGTTCTTC. It codes for CASSVSDASGVVSYNEQFF.

A few counts support this clone. The chain carries TRBV30 and TRBJ2-7, with unresolved D. The V end was cut by 3 bases, the J end by 0 bases, with 6 bases between. This CDR3 has 12 amino acids. In germline, CDR1 is GTSNPN, CDR2 SVGIG (reference sequence). As DNA, the CDR3 is TGTGCCTGGAGATTCGGCTCCTACGAGCAGTACTTC. This codes for CAWRFGSYEQYF.

The CDR3 DNA is TGCGCCAGCGGCCGGGACACCCTTTCCTACGAGCAGTACTTC. Its protein is CASGRDTLSYEQYF. The chain recombines TRBV5-1 with TRBJ2-7, with D possibly being TRBD1 (6 bases). The length of the CDR3 is 14 residues. Trimming left V 7 bases short and J 1 base short, with 15 bases between. Germline V gene lookup returns CDR1 SGHRS and CDR2 YFSETQ.